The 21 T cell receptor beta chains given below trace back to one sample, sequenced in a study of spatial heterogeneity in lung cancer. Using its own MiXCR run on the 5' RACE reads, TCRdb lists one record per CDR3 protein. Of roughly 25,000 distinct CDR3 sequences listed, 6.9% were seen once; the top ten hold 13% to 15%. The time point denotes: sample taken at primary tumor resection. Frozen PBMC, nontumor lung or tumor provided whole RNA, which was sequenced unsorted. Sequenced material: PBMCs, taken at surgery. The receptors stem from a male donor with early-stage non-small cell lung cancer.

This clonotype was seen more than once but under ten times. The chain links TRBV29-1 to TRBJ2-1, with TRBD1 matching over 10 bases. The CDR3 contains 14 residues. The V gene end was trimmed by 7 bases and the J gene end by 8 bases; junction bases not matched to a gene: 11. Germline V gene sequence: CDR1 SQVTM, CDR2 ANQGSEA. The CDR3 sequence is CSARTGGRGDEQFF. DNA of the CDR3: TGCAGCGCCCGGACAGGGGGACGGGGGGATGAGCAGTTCTTC.

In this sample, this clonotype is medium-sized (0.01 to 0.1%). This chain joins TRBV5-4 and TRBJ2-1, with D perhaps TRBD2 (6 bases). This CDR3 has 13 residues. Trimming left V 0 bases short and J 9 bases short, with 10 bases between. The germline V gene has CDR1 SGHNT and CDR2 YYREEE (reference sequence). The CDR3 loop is CASSLGGVGEQFF. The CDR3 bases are TGTGCCAGCAGCTTGGGCGGGGTTGGTGAGCAGTTCTTC.

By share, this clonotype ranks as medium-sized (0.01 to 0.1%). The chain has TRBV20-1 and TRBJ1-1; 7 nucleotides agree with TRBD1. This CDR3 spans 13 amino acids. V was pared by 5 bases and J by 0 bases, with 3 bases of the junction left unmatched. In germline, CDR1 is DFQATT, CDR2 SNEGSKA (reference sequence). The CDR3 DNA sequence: TGCAGTGCTCCGGACAGGTTGAACACTGAAGCTTTCTTT. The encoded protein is CSAPDRLNTEAFF.

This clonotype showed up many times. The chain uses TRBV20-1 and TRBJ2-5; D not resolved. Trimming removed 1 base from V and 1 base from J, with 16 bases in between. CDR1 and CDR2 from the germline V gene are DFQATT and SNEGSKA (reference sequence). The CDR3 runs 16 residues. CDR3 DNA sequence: TGCAGTGCTAGAGTGGGCGCGGTTCCGGGCCAAGAGACCCAGTACTTC. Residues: CSARVGAVPGQETQYF.

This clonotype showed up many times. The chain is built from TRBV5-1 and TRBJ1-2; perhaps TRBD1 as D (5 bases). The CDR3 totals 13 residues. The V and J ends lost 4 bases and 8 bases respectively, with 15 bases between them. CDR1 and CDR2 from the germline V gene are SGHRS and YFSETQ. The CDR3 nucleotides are TGCGCCAGCAGCCTGGGACGGGGAGGAGGCTACACCTTC. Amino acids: CASSLGRGGGYTF.

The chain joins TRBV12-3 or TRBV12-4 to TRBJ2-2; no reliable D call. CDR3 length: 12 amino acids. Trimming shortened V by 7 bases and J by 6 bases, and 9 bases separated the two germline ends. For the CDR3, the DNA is TGTGCCAGCACTTTTAGAGCCGGGGAGCTGTTTTTT. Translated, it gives CASTFRAGELFF.

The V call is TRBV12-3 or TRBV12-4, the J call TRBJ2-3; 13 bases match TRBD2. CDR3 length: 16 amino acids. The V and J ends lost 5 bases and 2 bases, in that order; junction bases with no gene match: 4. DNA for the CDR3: TGTGCCAGCAGTCGGGGACTAGCGGGATTCACAGATACGCAGTATTTT. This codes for CASSRGLAGFTDTQYF.

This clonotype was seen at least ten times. CDR3 nucleotides: TGTGCCAGCAGCCGACAGCCTAGCACAGATACGCAGTATTTT. This translates into CASSRQPSTDTQYF. The V and J genes are TRBV28 and TRBJ2-3; tentative D call: TRBD1 (5 bases). CDR3 length: 14 residues. The germline V and J ends were trimmed by 6 bases and 0 bases, with 10 bases remaining between them. CDR1 MDHEN and CDR2 SYDVKM come from the germline V gene.

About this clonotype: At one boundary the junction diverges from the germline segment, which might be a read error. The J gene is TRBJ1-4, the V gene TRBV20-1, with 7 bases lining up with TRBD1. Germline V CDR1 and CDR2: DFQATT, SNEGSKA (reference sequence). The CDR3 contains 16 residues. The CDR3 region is CSARDKGTATNEKQFF. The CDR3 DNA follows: TGCAGTGCTAGAGATAAGGGGACAGCAACTAATGAAAAACAGTTTTTT.

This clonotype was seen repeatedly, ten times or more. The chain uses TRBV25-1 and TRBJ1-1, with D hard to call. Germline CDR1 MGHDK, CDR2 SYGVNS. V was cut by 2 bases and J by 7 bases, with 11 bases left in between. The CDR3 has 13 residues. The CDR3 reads CASSELAGSEAFF. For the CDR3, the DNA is TGTGCCAGCAGTGAACTCGCGGGTAGTGAAGCTTTCTTT. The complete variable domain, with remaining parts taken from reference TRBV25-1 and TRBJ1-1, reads EADIYQTPRYLVIGTGKKITLECSQTMGHDKMYWYQQDPGMELHLIHYSYGVNSTEKGDLSSESTVSRIRTEHFPLTLESARPSHTSQYLCASSELAGSEAFFGQGTRLTVV.

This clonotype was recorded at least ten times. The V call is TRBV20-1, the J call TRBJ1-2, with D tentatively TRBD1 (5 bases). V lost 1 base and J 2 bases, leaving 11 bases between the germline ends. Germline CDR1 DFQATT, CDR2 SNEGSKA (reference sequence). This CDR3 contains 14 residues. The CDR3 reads CSARGGPTNYGYTF. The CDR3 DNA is TGCAGTGCTAGAGGGGGACCTACCAACTATGGCTACACCTTC.

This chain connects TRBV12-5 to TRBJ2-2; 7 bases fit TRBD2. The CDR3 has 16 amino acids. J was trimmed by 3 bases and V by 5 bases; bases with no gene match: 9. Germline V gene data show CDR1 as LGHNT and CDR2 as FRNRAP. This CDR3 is CASGLAALADTGELFF. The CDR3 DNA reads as TGTGCTAGTGGTCTAGCGGCACTAGCAGACACCGGGGAGCTGTTTTTT. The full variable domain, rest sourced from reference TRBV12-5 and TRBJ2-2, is DARVTQTPRHKVTEMGQEVTMRCQPILGHNTVFWYRQTMMQGLELLAYFRNRAPLDDSGMPKDRFSAEMPDATLATLKIQPSEPRDSAVYFCASGLAALADTGELFFGEGSRLTVL.

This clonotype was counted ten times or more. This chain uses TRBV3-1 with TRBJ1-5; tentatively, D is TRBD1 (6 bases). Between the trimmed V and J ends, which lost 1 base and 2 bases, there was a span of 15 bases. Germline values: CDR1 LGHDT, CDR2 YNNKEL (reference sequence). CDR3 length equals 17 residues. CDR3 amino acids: CASSQGERGVRNQPQHF. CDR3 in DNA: TGTGCCAGCAGCCAAGGAGAAAGGGGGGTCCGCAATCAGCCCCAGCATTTT.

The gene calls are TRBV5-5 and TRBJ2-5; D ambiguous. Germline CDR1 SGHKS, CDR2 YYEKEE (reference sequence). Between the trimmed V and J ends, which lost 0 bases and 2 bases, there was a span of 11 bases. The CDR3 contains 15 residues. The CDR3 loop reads CASSLVENTQETQYF. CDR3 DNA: TGTGCCAGCAGCTTGGTGGAGAATACGCAAGAGACCCAGTACTTC.

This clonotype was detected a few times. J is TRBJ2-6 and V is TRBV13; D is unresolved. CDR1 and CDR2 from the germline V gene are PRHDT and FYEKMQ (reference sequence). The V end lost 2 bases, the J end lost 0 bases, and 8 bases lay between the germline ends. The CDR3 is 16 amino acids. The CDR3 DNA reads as TGTGCCAGCAGCTTACGACGGAACTCTGGGGCCAACGTCCTGACTTTC. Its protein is CASSLRRNSGANVLTF.

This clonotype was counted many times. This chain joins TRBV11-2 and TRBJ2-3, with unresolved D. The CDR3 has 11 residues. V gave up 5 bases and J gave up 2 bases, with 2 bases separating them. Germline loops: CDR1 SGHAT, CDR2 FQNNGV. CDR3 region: CASSITDTQYF. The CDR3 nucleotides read TGTGCCAGCAGCATCACAGATACGCAGTATTTT.

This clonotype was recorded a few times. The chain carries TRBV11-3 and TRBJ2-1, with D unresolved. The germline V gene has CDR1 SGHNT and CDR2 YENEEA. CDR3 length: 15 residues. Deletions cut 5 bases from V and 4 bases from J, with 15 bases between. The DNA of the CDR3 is TGTGCCAGCAGCCCCTATGAGACCCCGTACAATGAGCAGTTCTTC. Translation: CASSPYETPYNEQFF.

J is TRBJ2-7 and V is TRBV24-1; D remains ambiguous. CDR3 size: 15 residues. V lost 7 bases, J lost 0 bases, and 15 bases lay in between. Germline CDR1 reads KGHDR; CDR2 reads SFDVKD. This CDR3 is CATRKVGCASYEQYF. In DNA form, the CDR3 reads TGTGCCACCAGAAAGGTCGGGTGCGCCTCCTACGAGCAGTACTTC.

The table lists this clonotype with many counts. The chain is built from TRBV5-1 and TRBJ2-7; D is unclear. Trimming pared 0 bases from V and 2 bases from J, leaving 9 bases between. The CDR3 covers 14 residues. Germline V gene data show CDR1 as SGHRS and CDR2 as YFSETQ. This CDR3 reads CASSLDGYPYEQYF. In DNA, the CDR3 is TGCGCCAGCAGCTTGGACGGGTATCCCTACGAGCAGTACTTC.

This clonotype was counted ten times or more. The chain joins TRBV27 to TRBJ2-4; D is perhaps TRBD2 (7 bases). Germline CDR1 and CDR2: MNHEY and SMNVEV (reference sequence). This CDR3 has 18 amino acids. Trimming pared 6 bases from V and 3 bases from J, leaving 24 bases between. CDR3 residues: CASSDPRTGRGSKNIQYF. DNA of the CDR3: TGTGCCAGCAGCGATCCCCGAACAGGGCGGGGGAGCAAAAACATTCAGTACTTC.

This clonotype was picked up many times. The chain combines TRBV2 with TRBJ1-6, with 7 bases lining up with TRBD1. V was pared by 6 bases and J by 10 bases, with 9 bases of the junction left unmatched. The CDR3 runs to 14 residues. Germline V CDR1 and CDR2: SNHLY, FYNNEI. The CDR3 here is CASSADRARSPLHF. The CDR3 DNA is TGTGCCAGCAGCGCCGACAGGGCACGCTCACCCCTCCACTTT.